Following are 5 T cell receptor beta chains from one sample sequenced in a study of T-cell reconstitution after alpha-beta-depleted transplantation in children. Unique molecular identifiers tagged the TCRbeta library. TCRdb ran MiXCR on the PCR reads and lists one entry per CDR3 protein. This sample carries some 640,000 distinct CDR3 sequences, approximately 16% of them seen once, and the ten largest clones take 1.1%. This sample comprised PBMCs from the stem cell graft donor, obtained from the stem cell graft. These receptors all stem from a human donor who donated a stem cell graft to a child with acute myeloid leukemia.

This clonotype was seen ten or more times. J is TRBJ2-3 and V is TRBV20-1; D could derive from TRBD1 or TRBD2 (6 bases each). Germline lookup yields CDR1 DFQATT and CDR2 SNEGSKA (reference sequence). Trimming cost V 5 bases and J 4 bases, with 13 bases left between them. This CDR3 is 13 amino acids long. The CDR3 DNA reads TGCAGTGCTGGGGGTAGGGGGGCAGATACGCAGTATTTT. As protein: CSAGGRGADTQYF.

This clonotype occurred many times. V usage is TRBV7-6 and J usage is TRBJ2-1; TRBD1 agrees at 11 bases. With V trimmed by 5 bases and J by 13 bases, 7 bases remained unmatched. The CDR3 consists of 13 residues. Looked up from germline, CDR1 is SGHVS and CDR2 is FNYEAQ. CDR3 DNA sequence: TGTGCCAGCAGCCCGGGGACAGGGGGAGGACAGTTCTTC. Encoded protein: CASSPGTGGGQFF.

The table lists this clonotype with many counts. The chain combines TRBV29-1 with TRBJ2-1; TRBD1 aligns across 8 bases. The V gene's germline CDR1 is SQVTM and CDR2 ANQGSEA. The CDR3 covers 13 residues. Losses at the gene ends were 6 bases for V and 6 bases for J; bases not matched to a gene: 7. CDR3 nucleotide sequence: TGCAGCGTAGAAAGACAGGGGACCAATGAGCAGTTCTTC. Translated: CSVERQGTNEQFF.

The chain links TRBV9 to TRBJ1-2; 7 bases are a match to TRBD1. The CDR3 spans 13 residues. The germline V gene encodes CDR1 SGDLS and CDR2 YYNGEE. V lost 3 bases to trimming and J lost 4 bases; unmatched junction nucleotides: 3. The CDR3 region has the DNA TGTGCCAGCAGCGGGGGGACAGTCTATGGCTACACCTTC. Translation: CASSGGTVYGYTF.

This clonotype came up many times. The rearrangement uses TRBV29-1 and TRBJ2-1; 10 bases map to TRBD1. The CDR3 runs 14 residues. V shed 4 bases and J 4 bases; nucleotides not matched to a gene: 4. Germline V gives CDR1 SQVTM, CDR2 ANQGSEA. The CDR3 reads CSVARGQGYNEQFF. The CDR3 nucleotides are TGCAGCGTTGCCCGGGGACAGGGGTACAATGAGCAGTTCTTC.